One and the same sample provided the 6 T cell receptor beta chains below, sequenced in a study of patients and donors after allogeneic stem cell transplantation. TCRdb called the RT-PCR reads again in MiXCR, with one record for every CDR3 protein. The sample carries about 960,000 distinct CDR3 sequences, 15% to 20% recorded once. The sample taken for sequencing was blood, either unsorted or a sorted T cell fraction (not recorded which). Receptors originate from a human donor who was either an allogeneic HSCT recipient or a stem cell or donor lymphocyte infusion donor (not recorded which). It is not recorded whose cells these are; they may come from a transplant donor.

V is TRBV24-1 and J is TRBJ1-5, with unresolved D. CDR3 length: 13 residues. V shed 5 bases and J shed 4 bases, with 8 bases lying between them. The V gene's germline CDR1 is KGHDR and CDR2 SFDVKD. In nucleotides, the CDR3 is TGTGCCACCAGTGGGCCAGGTAATCAGCCCCAGCATTTT. Its translation: CATSGPGNQPQHF.

This clonotype was detected many times. The chain couples TRBV12-3 or TRBV12-4 to TRBJ2-7; TRBD1 is a possible D gene (6 bases). The CDR3 length is 13 residues. Trimming removed 6 bases from V and 3 bases from J, with 12 bases in between. The CDR3: CASSLDSYYEQYF. The CDR3 DNA follows: TGTGCCAGCAGCTTGGACAGCTACTACGAGCAGTACTTC.

This clonotype was seen a handful of times. The chain employs TRBV7-2 and TRBJ2-7, with D tentatively TRBD2 (6 bases). V was pared by 0 bases and J by 1 base, with 10 bases between. This CDR3 is built from 15 residues. From germline, CDR1 is SGHTA and CDR2 FQGNSA. CDR3 sequence reads: CASSLARGLSYEQYF. As DNA, the CDR3 is TGTGCCAGCAGCTTAGCGCGGGGCTTGTCCTACGAGCAGTACTTC. The entire variable domain, with the rest obtained from reference TRBV7-2 and TRBJ2-7, is as follows: GAGVSQSPSNKVTEKGKDVELRCDPISGHTALYWYRQSLGQGLEFLIYFQGNSAPDKSGLPSDRFSAERTGGSVSTLTIQRTQQEDSAVYLCASSLARGLSYEQYFGPGTRLTVT.

This clonotype appeared a few times. The DNA for the CDR3 is TGTGCCAGCAGCTCTAAAGACCAGACCGAAGCTTTCTTT. Its protein product is CASSSKDQTEAFF. This chain connects TRBV7-8 to TRBJ1-1; D is ambiguous. This CDR3 region has 13 residues. V was clipped by 4 bases and J by 8 bases, with 14 bases between them. Germline lookup yields CDR1 SGHVS and CDR2 FQNEAQ. Looking up the rest from reference TRBV7-8 and TRBJ1-1 gives the full variable domain: GAGVSQSPRYKVAKRGQDVALRCDPISGHVSLFWYQQALGQGPEFLTYFQNEAQLDKSGLPSDRFFAERPEGSVSTLKIQRTQQEDSAVYLCASSSKDQTEAFFGQGTRLTVV.

This sequence joins TRBV20-1 and TRBJ2-7; TRBD2 agrees at 7 bases. This CDR3 is built from 14 residues. Germline values: CDR1 DFQATT, CDR2 SNEGSKA (reference sequence). Unmatched junction bases numbered 7, after V lost 4 bases and J lost 1 base. The CDR3 here is CSAKSGRSSYEQYF. For the CDR3, the DNA is TGCAGTGCTAAGTCCGGGAGGTCGTCCTACGAGCAGTACTTC.

V is TRBV7-9 and J is TRBJ1-1; 7 bases align to TRBD1. V gave up 5 bases and J gave up 3 bases; unmatched junction bases: 6. CDR1 is SEHNR and CDR2 is FQNEAQ in the germline V gene (reference sequence). This CDR3 comprises 14 residues. CDR3 sequence (DNA): TGTGCCAGCAGCGTGGACAGGACCGACACTGAAGCTTTCTTT. It specifies CASSVDRTDTEAFF.